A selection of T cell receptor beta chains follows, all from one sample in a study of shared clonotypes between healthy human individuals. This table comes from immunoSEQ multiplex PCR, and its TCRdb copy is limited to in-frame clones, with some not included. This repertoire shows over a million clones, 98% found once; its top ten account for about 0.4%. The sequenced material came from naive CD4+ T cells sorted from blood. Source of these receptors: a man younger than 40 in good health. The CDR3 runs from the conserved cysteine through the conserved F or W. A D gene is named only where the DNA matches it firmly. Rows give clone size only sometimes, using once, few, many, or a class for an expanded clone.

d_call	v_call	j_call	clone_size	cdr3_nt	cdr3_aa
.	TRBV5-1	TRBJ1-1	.	TGCGCCAGCAGCTTACAGGGTAATACTGAAGCTTTCTTT	CASSLQGNTEAFF
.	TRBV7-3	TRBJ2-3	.	TGTGCCAGCAGCAGAGACCCTTCTAGCACAGATACGCAGTATTTT	CASSRDPSSTDTQYF
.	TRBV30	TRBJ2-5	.	TGTGCCTGGAGTGGTAACAGGGTCAATCAAGAGACCCAGTACTTC	CAWSGNRVNQETQYF
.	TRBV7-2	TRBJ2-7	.	TGTGCCAGCAGCTTAGTTCTCACCACCTACGAGCAGTACTTC	CASSLVLTTYEQYF
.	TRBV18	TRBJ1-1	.	TGTGCCAGCTCACCAGGAATCTTGAACACTGAAGCTTTCTTT	CASSPGILNTEAFF
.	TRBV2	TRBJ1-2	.	TGTGCCAGCAGTGATGCAGTGCGACGGGGAGCCGGCTACACCTTC	CASSDAVRRGAGYTF
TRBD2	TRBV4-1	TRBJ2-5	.	TGCGCCAGCAGCCAAGTCTCAGCGGGAGTGACAGAGACCCAGTACTTC	CASSQVSAGVTETQYF
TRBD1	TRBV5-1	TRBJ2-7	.	TGCGCCAGCAGCTTGTTGACAGGGGGCAACTACGAGCAGTACTTC	CASSLLTGGNYEQYF
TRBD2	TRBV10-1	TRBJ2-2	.	TGCGCCAGCTCGGGACTAGCGGGAAGCACCGGGGAGCTGTTTTTT	CASSGLAGSTGELFF
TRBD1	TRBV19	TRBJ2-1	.	TGTGCCAGTAGTACACCCGGGACAGGCTACAATGAGCAGTTCTTC	CASSTPGTGYNEQFF
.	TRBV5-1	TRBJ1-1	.	TGCGCCAGCAGCTTGTTATCTTGGGCAGGGTCACCCTCGGGCACTGAAGCTTTCTTT	CASSLLSWAGSPSGTEAFF
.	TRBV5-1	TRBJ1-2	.	TGCGCCAGCAGCTTGAGGTCACTAGCTAACTATGGCTACACCTTC	CASSLRSLANYGYTF
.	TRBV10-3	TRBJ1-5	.	TGTGCCATCAGTGACCGGGGACCTAATCAGCCCCAGCATTTT	CAISDRGPNQPQHF
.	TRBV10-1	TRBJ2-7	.	TGCGCCAGCAGTGAAGCTAGAACCTACGAGCAGTACTTC	CASSEARTYEQYF
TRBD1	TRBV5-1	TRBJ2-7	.	TGCGCCAGCAGCTCCGGGACAGTCAACTACGAGCAGTACTTC	CASSSGTVNYEQYF
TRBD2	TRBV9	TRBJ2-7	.	TGTGCCAGCAGCGTAGGGGCGGGAGGACCCTACGAGCAGTACTTC	CASSVGAGGPYEQYF
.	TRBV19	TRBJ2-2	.	TGTGCCAGTAGGCCTGTAGCGACCGGGGAGCTGTTTTTT	CASRPVATGELFF
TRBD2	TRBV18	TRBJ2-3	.	TGTGCCAGCTCACTGGGACTAGCGGGAGGGCCACAAGGCACAGATACGCAGTATTTT	CASSLGLAGGPQGTDTQYF
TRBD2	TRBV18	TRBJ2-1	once	TGTGCCAGCTCACCTACCGGGACTAGCGGGAGACATGAGCAGTTCTTC	CASSPTGTSGRHEQFF
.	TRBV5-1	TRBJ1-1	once	TGCGCCAGCAGCTTGGTGGGAGGTTATAACACTGAAGCTTTCTTT	CASSLVGGYNTEAFF
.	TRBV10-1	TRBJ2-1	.	TGCGCCAGCAGTGAGATGACAGCTAGCTCCTACAATGAGCAGTTCTTC	CASSEMTASSYNEQFF
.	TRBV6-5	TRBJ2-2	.	TGTGCCAGCAGTTACTTCGCGACTGCTACCACCGGGGAGCTGTTTTTT	CASSYFATATTGELFF
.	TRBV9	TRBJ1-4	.	TGTGCCAGCAGCGTAGATAACAGGCTGGCAACTAATGAAAAACTGTTTTTT	CASSVDNRLATNEKLFF
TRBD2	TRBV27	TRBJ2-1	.	TGTGCCAGCAGTTTTGTCGGTAGCGGGAGGGCAAATGAGCAGTTCTTC	CASSFVGSGRANEQFF
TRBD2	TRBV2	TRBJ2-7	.	TGTGCCAGCAGGAGGACTAGCGGGACCGACGAGCAGTACTTC	CASRRTSGTDEQYF
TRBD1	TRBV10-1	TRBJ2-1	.	TGCGCCAGCAGTGAGTCGAGGGGACAGGGGTACAATGAGCAGTTCTTC	CASSESRGQGYNEQFF
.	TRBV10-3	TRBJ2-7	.	TGTGCCACGGGGCCGGAAGGGCGCCGTACCTACGAGCAGTACTTC	CATGPEGRRTYEQYF
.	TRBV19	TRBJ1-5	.	TGTGCCAGTAGTCAGGGGATAAGTCAGCCCCAGCATTTT	CASSQGISQPQHF
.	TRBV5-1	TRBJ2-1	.	TGCGCCAGCAGCTTCGACAGAAATGAGCAGTTCTTC	CASSFDRNEQFF
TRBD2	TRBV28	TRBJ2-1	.	TGTGCCACCATCACTAGCGGGACCGCCTACAATGAGCAGTTCTTC	CATITSGTAYNEQFF
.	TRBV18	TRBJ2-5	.	TGTGCCAGCTCACCACCGTTACTCCAATCCCTGTACTTC	CASSPPLLQSLYF
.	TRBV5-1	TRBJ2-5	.	TGCGCCAGCCAGCCCCCTCAGGAACTAGGCGAGACCCAGTACTTC	CASQPPQELGETQYF
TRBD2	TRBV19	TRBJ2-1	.	TGTGCCAGTAGTCCCGGGACTAGTGGGATAGGGGAGCAGTTCTTC	CASSPGTSGIGEQFF
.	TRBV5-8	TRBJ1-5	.	TGTGCCAGCAGCTTGAGGGGGGGCGGGCAGCCCCAGCATTTT	CASSLRGGGQPQHF
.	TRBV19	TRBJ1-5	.	TGTGCCAGTAGCACCCACGATGGGGCCTGGAAGCCCCAGCATTTT	CASSTHDGAWKPQHF
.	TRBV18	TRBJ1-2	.	TGTGCCAGCTCACCATCCCCATGGGATGTCTATGGCTACACCTTC	CASSPSPWDVYGYTF
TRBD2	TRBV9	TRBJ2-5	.	TGTGCCAGCAGCGTAGGACTAGCGGGAGTCGAAGAGACCCAGTACTTC	CASSVGLAGVEETQYF
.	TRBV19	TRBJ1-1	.	TGTGCCAGTAGTATAGTTTCCCGGGACACCACTGAAGCTTTCTTT	CASSIVSRDTTEAFF
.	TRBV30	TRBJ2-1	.	TGTGCCTGGAGAAAAAGGACCAATGAGCAGTTCTTC	CAWRKRTNEQFF
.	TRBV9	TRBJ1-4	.	TGTGCCAGCGGTCCGCCCCGGTCTAATGAAAAACTGTTTTTT	CASGPPRSNEKLFF
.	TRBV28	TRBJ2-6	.	TGTGCCAGCACAGTGGGCTCTGGGGCCAACGTCCTGACTTTC	CASTVGSGANVLTF
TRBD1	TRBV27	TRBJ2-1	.	TGTGCCAGCAGTCCGAGGACAGGGATGCAGTTCTTC	CASSPRTGMQFF
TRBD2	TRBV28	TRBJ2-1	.	TGTGCCAGCAGGCCGGGACTAGCTTCCTACAATGAGCAGTTCTTC	CASRPGLASYNEQFF
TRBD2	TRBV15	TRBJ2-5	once	TGTGCCACCAGCAGAGATCAAGGGACTAGCGGCCAAGAGACCCAGTACTTC	CATSRDQGTSGQETQYF
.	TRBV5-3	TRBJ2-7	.	TGTGCCAGAAGCTGGCGACAGGTTGAGTCCTACGAGCAGTACTTC	CARSWRQVESYEQYF
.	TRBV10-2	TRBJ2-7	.	TGCGCCAGCAGTGTCGCAGCGGGCCTCTACGAGCAGTACTTC	CASSVAAGLYEQYF
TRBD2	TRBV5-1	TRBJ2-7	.	TGCGCCAGCAGCTTGGCCAGCGGGAGTTCCTACGAGCAGTACTTC	CASSLASGSSYEQYF
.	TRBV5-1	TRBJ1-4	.	TGCGCCAGCAGCTCCCTCCCTGCGGATGAAAAACTGTTTTTT	CASSSLPADEKLFF
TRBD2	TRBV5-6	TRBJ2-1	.	TGTGCCAGCCTCTTGGGGACTAGCGGGAGCCGGGGATACAATGAGCAGTTCTTC	CASLLGTSGSRGYNEQFF
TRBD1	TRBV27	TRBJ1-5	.	TGTGCCAGCAGTTTCAGAGCCAGTCCGAGGGGGCAATATTTT	CASSFRASPRGQYF